This TCR beta chain was obtained from a study of beta chain features in type 1 diabetes (dated by TCRdb to 2017 to 2018). Broadly, across the study: Mean age, gender distribution, total cell number and subset yield were not different between patients and healthy donors. Whereas all 28 donors provided naive and central memory subsets, regulatory and stem cell-like memory subsets were isolated from just 8 patients and about eight healthy donors. A total of just under 110,000,000 sorted cells were examined across all samples, and RNA yield correlated strongly with the number of cells per subset. The study compared TCRB repertoires of sorted circulating CD4+ T cell subsets between recently diagnosed type 1 diabetes patients and matched healthy donors. General study outcomes and caveats: Naive, central memory and regulatory TCRB repertoires appeared to be more similar among patients than among healthy donors. HLA sub-analyses involved small numbers of individuals, so any influence of HLA type on TCRB rearrangement remained unresolved. Shorter templates might have been favored by PCR, but patient and control samples were amplified and corrected together, so both groups would have been affected equally by any skew. At VDJ recombination sites, patients with type 1 diabetes made fewer insertions and deleted more nucleotides, a pattern implying thymic rearrangement abnormalities. Type 1 diabetes patients showed a moderate but significant shortening of TCRB CDR3 length in all four CD4+ subsets. Sequencing cDNA rather than genomic DNA could over-represent highly expressing activated cells, although activation and CD3 levels did not differ between groups.

Note on this clone: The specificity of this receptor is unknown. No much larger clone is present one base from it, and per-base qualities are unavailable.

The entire amount of isolated RNA was reverse transcribed using the High Capacity cDNA Reverse Transcription Kit, so the sequenced TCRB transcripts were expressed ones. Deep immunoSEQ sequencing was applied to naive, central memory and regulatory T cell samples, giving an average of roughly 3.5 million total reads per sample. Sorted cells were lysed in RLT buffer, and RNA was extracted using DNase-treated RNeasy Micro or Mini kits according to cell number. To prevent cross-contamination, each cell subset was processed individually, whereas patient and healthy donor samples were processed jointly. Using the immunoSEQ multiplex PCR, TCRB sequences were amplified from cDNA into 87-bp fragments spanning the CDR3 region. Amplicons were sequenced on the Illumina HiSeq platform. Concerning the study's data processing: PCR bias was computationally corrected using synthetic template baselines, reads within Hamming distance 2 were collapsed, and singletons that could not be merged were discarded. Reads were aligned against IMGT so that V, D and J genes, CDR3 length and insertions or deletions at six rearrangement sites could be assigned. Within each subset, clonotype counts were normalized to sorted cell number, after which true diversity and Gini coefficients were computed with the tcR R package. Repertoire sharing was quantified using the overlap coefficient calculated on TCRB nucleotide sequences. TCRdb obtained this table from immuneACCESS and retained in-frame rearrangements with V and J assigned. These tables miss some clones; where compared with another copy, unresolved V genes account for less than half of the shortfall, and the remainder is unexplained. That table is the source of V, J and clone size, and D and trimming were worked out from the DNA. Counted in this sample were roughly 170,000 clones; roughly an eighth of them appeared once. The top ten constitute around 0.63% of the sample.

From each donor, a single peripheral blood sample of about 110 mL on average was drawn into heparinised tubes. Using a panel that included CD45RO, CCR7, CD25, CD127, CD95 and CD27, naive, central memory, regulatory and stem cell-like memory CD4+ T cells were sorted on a BD FACSAria II. A purity above 95% was achieved for all sorted populations. PBMCs were isolated right away by Lymphoprep density gradient centrifugation and were stained directly, without culture. Samples were stained and sorted in pairs, with one healthy donor and one patient per experiment, so that batch effects were minimized. The source material was central memory CD4+ T cells from blood. This sequence was found in a woman between 18 and 30 years old in good health.

DNA sequence: TGTGCCAGCGGACGGGACAGACAAGAGACCCAGTACTTC. Translated, this is CASGRDRQETQYF. The chain is made from TRBV2 and TRBJ2-5; 7 of the junction bases match TRBD1. The CDR3 runs 13 residues from the cysteine to the phenylalanine. Of all the DNA, just the CDR3 is kept, 39 bases in frame from base 1. Germline trimming amounts to 8 bases on V and 2 bases on J, with 5 as the count of junction bases outside the gene matches. CDR1 and CDR2 are drawn from the germline V gene: SNHLY, FYNNEI.